This is a list of T cell receptor beta chains from one sample in a study of PD-1 blockade in classical Hodgkin lymphoma. The repertoire was sequenced with immunoSEQ multiplex PCR; TCRdb's copy has only in-frame clones and lacks some. This sample yields over 80,000 clones, of which approximately 92% are seen a single time; 2.8% belongs to the top ten. The source material was peripheral blood mononuclear cells (PBMCs), sampled at baseline. The receptors come from a human donor with classical Hodgkin lymphoma. Both conserved end residues are part of each CDR3. The order of the fields is J gene, V gene, CDR3 protein.

TRBJ2-7,TRBV27,CASSLDRGGNEQYF
TRBJ2-4,TRBV7-9,CASSSPGGDIQYF
TRBJ1-1,TRBV18,CASSPTGSGNTEAFF
TRBJ2-7,TRBV6-5,CASSLTGRVYEQYF
TRBJ2-2,TRBV28,CASSLGTGGLGELFF
TRBJ1-5,TRBV30,CAWNRGINQPQHF
TRBJ2-3,TRBV10-1,CASSGKGIATDTQYF
TRBJ2-3,TRBV13,CASSSSVGGHAYKADTQYF
TRBJ1-1,TRBV6-1,CASKAQKNTEAFF
TRBJ1-4,TRBV27,CASKHWDYRGRSEKLFF
TRBJ1-2,TRBV19,CASSIVRGVDYTF
TRBJ1-2,TRBV15,CATSREQVRRLDF
TRBJ2-1,TRBV28,CASSLFDEQFF
TRBJ2-7,TRBV7-9,CASSLAEYEQYF
TRBJ2-7,TRBV2,CASIGQGSYEQYF
TRBJ2-1,TRBV5-1,CASSWGTTGGAYNEQFF
TRBJ2-7,TRBV4-1,CASSQVGTGSNEQYF
TRBJ1-1,TRBV13,CASSVAGVRTFF
TRBJ2-2,TRBV19,CASTGTRNTGELFF
TRBJ2-5,TRBV27,CASSLYPGQETQYF
TRBJ1-3,TRBV18,CASSPRQEDRNTIYF
TRBJ2-5,TRBV4-1,CASSQTYSETGVQETQYF
TRBJ2-3,TRBV27,CASSFEGRRTDTQYF
TRBJ2-1,TRBV7-9,CASSPPLRGGLYNEQFF
TRBJ2-2,TRBV5-4,CASSLASGTSGELFF
TRBJ1-1,TRBV30,CARYSPNTEAFF
TRBJ1-2,TRBV5-1,CASRPGQGVLFYGYTF
TRBJ1-2,TRBV19,CASNGLGVTYGYTF
TRBJ1-2,TRBV30,CAWSVARVEGYTF
TRBJ2-1,TRBV9,CASSVVAGRANGNEQFF
TRBJ2-4,TRBV30,CAWGNENIQYF
TRBJ1-5,TRBV6-5,CASSPGTGYWPQHF
TRBJ2-7,TRBV2,CASTPPGGRGSYEQYF
TRBJ2-3,TRBV7-2,CASSLRRYTDTQYF
TRBJ1-2,TRBV7-8,CASSTPGSVPSSIKIYGYTF
TRBJ2-3,TRBV7-9,CASSLVPGLWADTQYF
TRBJ2-1,TRBV7-9,CASSPTMRLDYNEQFF
TRBJ2-7,TRBV5-1,CASSLADALSYEQYF
TRBJ2-7,TRBV2,CAIRDLREQYF
TRBJ2-3,TRBV6-1,CASRPRTSGDTQYF
TRBJ2-3,TRBV5-1,CASSATADTQYF
TRBJ1-1,TRBV14,CASSQVRGTNTEAFF
TRBJ2-3,TRBV15,CATSREIKTGSEDTQYF
TRBJ1-1,TRBV29-1,CSVIQGAHTEAFF
TRBJ2-2,TRBV28,CASTNPEWDRGTGELFF
TRBJ1-1,TRBV15,CATSEDPHTGALDTEAFF
TRBJ2-1,TRBV18,CASSLWLDRGPGSGNEQFF